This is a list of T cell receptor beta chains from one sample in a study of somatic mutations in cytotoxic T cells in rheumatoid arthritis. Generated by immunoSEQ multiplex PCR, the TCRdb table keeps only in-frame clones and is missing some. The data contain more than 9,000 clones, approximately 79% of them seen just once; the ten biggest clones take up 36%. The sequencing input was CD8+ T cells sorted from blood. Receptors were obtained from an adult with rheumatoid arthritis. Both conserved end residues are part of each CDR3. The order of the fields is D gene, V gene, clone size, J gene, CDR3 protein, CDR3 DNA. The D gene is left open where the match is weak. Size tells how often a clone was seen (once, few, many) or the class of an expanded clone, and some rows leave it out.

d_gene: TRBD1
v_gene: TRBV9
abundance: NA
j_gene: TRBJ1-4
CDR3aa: CASSGRGRANEKLFF
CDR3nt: TGTGCCAGCAGCGGAAGGGGGCGGGCAAATGAAAAACTGTTTTTT

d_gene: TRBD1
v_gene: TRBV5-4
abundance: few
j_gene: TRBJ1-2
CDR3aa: CASSMRTGSDYGYTF
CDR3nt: TGTGCCAGCAGCATGCGGACAGGGTCCGACTATGGCTACACCTTC

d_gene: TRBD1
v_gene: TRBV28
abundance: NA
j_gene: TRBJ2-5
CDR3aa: CASSDRTGEETQYF
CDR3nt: TGTGCCAGCAGCGATCGGACAGGTGAAGAGACCCAGTACTTC

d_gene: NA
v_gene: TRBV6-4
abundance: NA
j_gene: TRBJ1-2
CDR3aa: CASSWDTYGYTF
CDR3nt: TGTGCCAGCAGTTGGGACACTTATGGCTACACCTTC

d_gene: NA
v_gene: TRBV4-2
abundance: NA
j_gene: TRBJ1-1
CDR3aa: CASSQADTGNTEAFF
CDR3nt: TGTGCCAGCAGCCAAGCGGACACGGGAAACACTGAAGCTTTCTTT

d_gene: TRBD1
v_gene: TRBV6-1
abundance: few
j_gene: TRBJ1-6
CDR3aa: CASRRTGLNSPLHF
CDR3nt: TGTGCCAGCAGAAGGACAGGGCTCAATTCACCCCTCCACTTT

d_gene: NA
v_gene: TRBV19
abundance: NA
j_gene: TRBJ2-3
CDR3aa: CASSGGAADTQYF
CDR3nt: TGTGCCAGTAGTGGGGGGGCGGCAGATACGCAGTATTTT

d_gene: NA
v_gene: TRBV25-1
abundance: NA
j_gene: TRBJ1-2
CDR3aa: CASSEVRGGYTF
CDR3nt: TGTGCCAGCAGTGAAGTCCGGGGAGGCTACACCTTC

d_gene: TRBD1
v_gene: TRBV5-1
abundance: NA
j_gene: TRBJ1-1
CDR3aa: CASPEGATEAFF
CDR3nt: TGCGCCAGCCCTGAGGGGGCCACTGAAGCTTTCTTT

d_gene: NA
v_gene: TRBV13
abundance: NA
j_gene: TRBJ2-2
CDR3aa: CASSIRGLNTGELFF
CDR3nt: TGTGCCAGCAGCATTCGAGGCCTAAACACCGGGGAGCTGTTTTTT

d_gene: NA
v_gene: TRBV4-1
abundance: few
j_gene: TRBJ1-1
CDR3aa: CASGRASSSGEAFF
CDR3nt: TGCGCCAGCGGACGGGCTTCGTCCTCGGGTGAAGCTTTCTTT

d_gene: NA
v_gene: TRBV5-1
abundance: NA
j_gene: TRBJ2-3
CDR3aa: CASSSDSFTDTQYF
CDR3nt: TGCGCCAGCAGCTCGGACAGTTTCACAGATACGCAGTATTTT

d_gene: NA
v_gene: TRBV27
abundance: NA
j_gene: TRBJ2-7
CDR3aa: CASSSRISYEQYF
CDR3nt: TGTGCCAGCAGTTCGCGGATATCCTACGAGCAGTACTTC

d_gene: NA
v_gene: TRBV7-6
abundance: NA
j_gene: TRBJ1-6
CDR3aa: CASSLGSPTQSPLHF
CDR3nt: TGTGCCAGCAGCTTAGGATCACCGACCCAATCACCCCTCCACTTT

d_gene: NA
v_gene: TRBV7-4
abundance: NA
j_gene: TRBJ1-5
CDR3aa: CASSLGGPGSNQPQHF
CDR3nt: TGTGCCAGCAGCTTAGGGGGGCCTGGCAGCAATCAGCCCCAGCATTTT

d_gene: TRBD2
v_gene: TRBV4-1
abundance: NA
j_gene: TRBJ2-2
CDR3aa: CASSPGLAHTGELFF
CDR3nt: TGCGCCAGCAGCCCGGGACTAGCGCACACCGGGGAGCTGTTTTTT

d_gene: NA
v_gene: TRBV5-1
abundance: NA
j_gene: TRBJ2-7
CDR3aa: CASSLADSPYEQYF
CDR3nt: TGCGCCAGCAGCTTGGCCGACAGTCCCTACGAGCAGTACTTC

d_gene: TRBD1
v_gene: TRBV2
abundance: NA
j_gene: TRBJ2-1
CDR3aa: CASSETGGSSSYNEQFF
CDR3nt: TGTGCCAGCAGTGAAACAGGGGGCTCAAGCTCCTACAATGAGCAGTTCTTC

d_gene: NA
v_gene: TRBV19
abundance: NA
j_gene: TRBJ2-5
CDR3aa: CASSMTGLVGETQYF
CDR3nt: TGTGCCAGTAGTATGACCGGGCTAGTTGGAGAGACCCAGTACTTC

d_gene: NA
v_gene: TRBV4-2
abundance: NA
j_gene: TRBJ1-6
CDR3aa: CASSPTPNGLPLHF
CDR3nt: TGTGCCAGCAGCCCCACACCAAACGGCTTACCCCTCCACTTT

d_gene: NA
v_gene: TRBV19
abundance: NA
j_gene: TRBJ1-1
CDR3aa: CASSPTPGARDSAFF
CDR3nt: TGTGCCAGTAGTCCGACTCCCGGGGCACGGGATTCGGCTTTCTTT

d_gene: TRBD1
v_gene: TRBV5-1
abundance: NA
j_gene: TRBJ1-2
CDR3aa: CASSAGTGGLYGYTF
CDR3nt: TGCGCCAGCAGCGCCGGGACAGGAGGCCTCTATGGCTACACCTTC

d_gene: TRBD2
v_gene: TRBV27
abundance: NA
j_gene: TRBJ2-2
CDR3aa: CASKGARGANTGELFF
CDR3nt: TGTGCCAGCAAGGGCGCACGGGGGGCGAACACCGGGGAGCTGTTTTTT

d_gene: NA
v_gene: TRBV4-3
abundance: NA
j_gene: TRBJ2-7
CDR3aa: CASSQVTGGAGGAYEQYF
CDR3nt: TGCGCCAGCAGCCAGGTGACAGGGGGCGCGGGGGGGGCCTACGAGCAGTACTTC

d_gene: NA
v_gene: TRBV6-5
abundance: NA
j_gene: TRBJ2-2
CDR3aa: CASSYGPFTGELFF
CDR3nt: TGTGCCAGCAGTTACGGGCCGTTTACCGGGGAGCTGTTTTTT

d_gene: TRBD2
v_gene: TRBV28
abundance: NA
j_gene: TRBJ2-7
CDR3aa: CASSLGILGTSGRGEEQYF
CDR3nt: TGTGCCAGCAGTTTAGGAATTTTAGGGACTAGCGGGAGGGGTGAGGAGCAGTACTTC

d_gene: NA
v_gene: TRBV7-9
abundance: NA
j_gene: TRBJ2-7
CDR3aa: CASSYTSTYEQYF
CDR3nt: TGTGCCAGCAGCTACACGAGTACCTACGAGCAGTACTTC

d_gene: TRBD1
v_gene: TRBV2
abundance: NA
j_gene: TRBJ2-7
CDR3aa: CASRDRGFYEQYF
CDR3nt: TGTGCCAGCCGCGACAGGGGGTTCTACGAGCAGTACTTC

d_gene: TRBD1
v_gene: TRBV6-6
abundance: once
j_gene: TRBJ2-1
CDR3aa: CASNGQGADEQFF
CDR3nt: TGTGCCAGCAACGGGCAGGGGGCCGATGAGCAGTTCTTC

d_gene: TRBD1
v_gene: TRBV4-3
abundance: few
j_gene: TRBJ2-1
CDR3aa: CASSQEMGTVYNEQFF
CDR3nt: TGCGCCAGCAGCCAAGAGATGGGGACAGTTTACAATGAGCAGTTCTTC

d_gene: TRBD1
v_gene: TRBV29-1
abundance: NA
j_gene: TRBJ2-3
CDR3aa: CSLRGQGRDTQYF
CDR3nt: TGCAGCCTCCGGGGACAGGGTCGAGATACGCAGTATTTT

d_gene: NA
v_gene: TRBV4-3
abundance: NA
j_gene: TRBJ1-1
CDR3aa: CASSHRTGDEAFF
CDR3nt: TGCGCCAGCAGCCATCGGACGGGAGATGAAGCTTTCTTT

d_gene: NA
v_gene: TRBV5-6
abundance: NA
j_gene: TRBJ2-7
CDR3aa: CASSLGQRYEQYF
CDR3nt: TGTGCCAGCAGCTTGGGACAGAGATACGAGCAGTACTTC

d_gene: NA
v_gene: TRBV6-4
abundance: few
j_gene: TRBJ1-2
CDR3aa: CASLDNYGYTF
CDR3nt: TGTGCCAGCCTGGACAACTATGGCTACACCTTC

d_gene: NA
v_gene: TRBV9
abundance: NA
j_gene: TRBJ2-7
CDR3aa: CASSAQRTGEQYF
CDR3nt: TGTGCCAGCAGCGCCCAGCGGACGGGGGAGCAGTACTTC

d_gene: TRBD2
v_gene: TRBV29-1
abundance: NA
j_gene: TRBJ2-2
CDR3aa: CSVEDAGAGELFF
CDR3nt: TGCAGCGTTGAGGACGCGGGGGCCGGGGAGCTGTTTTTT

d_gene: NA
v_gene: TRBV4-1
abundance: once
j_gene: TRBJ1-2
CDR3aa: CASSSPGNYGYTF
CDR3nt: TGCGCCAGCAGCTCACCAGGGAACTATGGCTACACCTTC

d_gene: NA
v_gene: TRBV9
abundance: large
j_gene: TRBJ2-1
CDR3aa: CASSDSGEDIYSYNEQFF
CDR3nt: TGTGCCAGCAGCGATAGTGGCGAGGACATCTACTCCTACAATGAGCAGTTCTTC

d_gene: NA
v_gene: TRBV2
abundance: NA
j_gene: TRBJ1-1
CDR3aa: CASRMTGNTEAFF
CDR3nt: TGTGCCAGCCGGATGACAGGGAACACTGAAGCTTTCTTT

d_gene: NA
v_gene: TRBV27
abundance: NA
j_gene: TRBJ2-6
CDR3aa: CASSLGGSGANVLTF
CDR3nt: TGTGCCAGCAGTTTAGGGGGGTCCGGGGCCAACGTCCTGACTTTC

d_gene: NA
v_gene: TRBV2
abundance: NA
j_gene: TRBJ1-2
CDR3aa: CASSPNYGYTF
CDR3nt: TGTGCCAGCAGCCCCAACTATGGCTACACCTTC

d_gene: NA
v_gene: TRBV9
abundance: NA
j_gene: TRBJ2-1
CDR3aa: CASSVEGVGYGNEQFF
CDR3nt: TGTGCCAGCAGCGTAGAGGGGGTTGGGTATGGAAATGAGCAGTTCTTC

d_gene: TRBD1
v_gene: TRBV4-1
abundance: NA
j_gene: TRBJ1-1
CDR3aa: CASSRERDRLNTEAFF
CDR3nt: TGCGCCAGCAGCCGAGAAAGGGACAGGCTGAACACTGAAGCTTTCTTT

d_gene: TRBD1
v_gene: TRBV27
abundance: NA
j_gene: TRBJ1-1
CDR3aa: CASSSRGVNTEAFF
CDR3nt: TGTGCCAGCAGTAGCAGGGGGGTGAACACTGAAGCTTTCTTT

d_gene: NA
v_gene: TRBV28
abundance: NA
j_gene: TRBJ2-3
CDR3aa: CASRRAQDLTDTQYF
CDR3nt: TGTGCCAGCAGGCGGGCCCAAGACCTCACAGATACGCAGTATTTT

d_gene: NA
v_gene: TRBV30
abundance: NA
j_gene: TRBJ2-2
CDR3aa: CAGIHTWARPGKTGELFF
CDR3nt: TGTGCCGGAATCCACACGTGGGCTAGACCTGGAAAGACTGGGGAGCTGTTTTTT

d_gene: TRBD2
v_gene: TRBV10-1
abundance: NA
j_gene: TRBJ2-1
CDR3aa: CASSEEAGNNEQFF
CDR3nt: TGCGCCAGCAGTGAAGAAGCGGGGAACAATGAGCAGTTCTTC

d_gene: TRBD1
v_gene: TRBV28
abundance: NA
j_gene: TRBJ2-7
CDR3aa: CASQRQGSYEQYF
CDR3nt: TGTGCCAGCCAACGACAGGGATCCTACGAGCAGTACTTC